The TCR beta chain described here comes from a study of T cells in localized non-small cell lung cancer. The method was immunoSEQ multiplex PCR; TCRdb's version includes in-frame clones alone and lacks a portion of them. The data hold roughly 27,000 clones, with roughly 88% observed a single time. The CDR3 is 14 residues long. V lost 8 bases to trimming and J lost 6 bases, with 19 bases between them. Germline V CDR1 and CDR2: MNHNY, SVGAGI (reference sequence). Study outcomes and limitations: Clonality peaked in uninvolved adjacent lung rather than tumor. Only one tumor region went through sequencing, so heterogeneity may still be there. When the top 100 tumor clones were examined, a median about 60 of them also appeared in the adjacent lung, which was paired and uninvolved. In the blood, greater T cell density corresponded to longer overall survival.

Notes on this clone: The antigen is unknown.

J is TRBJ1-1 and V is TRBV6-6, with D unresolved. Sample: peripheral blood, taken before any cancer treatment. This receptor was taken from a woman aged 35 to 75 with stage I lung adenocarcinoma. The CDR3 spells CASSGRRGRSEAFF. The CDR3 DNA is TGTGCCAGCTCCGGCAGACGAGGTCGATCTGAAGCTTTCTTT.